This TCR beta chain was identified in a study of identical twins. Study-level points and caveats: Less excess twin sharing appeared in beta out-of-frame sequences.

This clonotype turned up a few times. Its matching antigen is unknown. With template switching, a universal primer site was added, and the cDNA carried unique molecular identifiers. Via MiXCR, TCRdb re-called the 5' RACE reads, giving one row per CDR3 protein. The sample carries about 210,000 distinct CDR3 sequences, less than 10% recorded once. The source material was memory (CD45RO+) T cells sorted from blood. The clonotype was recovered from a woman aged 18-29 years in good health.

CDR3 protein: CASSFGGAGNTIYF. The CDR3, as DNA: TGCGCCAGCAGCTTCGGCGGGGCTGGAAACACCATATATTTT. J is TRBJ1-3 and V is TRBV5-1; no clear D. V shed 2 bases and J shed 2 bases, with 8 bases lying between them. The CDR3 sequence is 14 residues long. The germline V gene has CDR1 SGHRS and CDR2 YFSETQ. The full variable domain, with the rest looked up from reference TRBV5-1 and TRBJ1-3, is KAGVTQTPRYLIKTRGQQVTLSCSPISGHRSVSWYQQTPGQGLQFLFEYFSETQRNKGNFPGRFSGRQFSNSRSEMNVSTLELGDSALYLCASSFGGAGNTIYFGEGSWLTVV.